These 29 T cell receptor beta chains share one sample of origin, sequenced in a study of T cells in Graves' hyperthyroidism and ophthalmopathy. Researchers amplified the TCR beta CDR3 regions from RNA transcripts. The primer set for the first-round RT-PCR of the TCR CDR3 was HTBI. TCRdb independently ran MiXCR on the multiplex PCR reads; one entry per CDR3 protein. The repertoire consists of around 520,000 distinct CDR3 sequences, with 11% to 15% occurring once and the leading ten covering about 15%. The source material was blood. The receptors come from a middle-aged woman with Graves' hyperthyroidism.

This clonotype was observed many times. The chain is built from TRBV12-3 or TRBV12-4 and TRBJ2-7, with D possibly being TRBD1 (5 bases). The CDR3 contains 13 residues. V was pared by 1 base and J by 3 bases, with 7 bases between. DNA of the CDR3: TGTGCCAGCAGTTTAGGACAGTTCTACGAGCAGTACTTC. This gives the protein CASSLGQFYEQYF.

This clonotype was detected many times. The chain joins TRBV5-1 to TRBJ1-4, with TRBD1 as a possible D gene (5 bases). Germline V gene data show CDR1 as SGHRS and CDR2 as YFSETQ. V was trimmed by 0 bases and J by 6 bases, leaving 12 bases between them. The CDR3 covers 15 residues. The CDR3 loop is CASSLGGRRDEKLFF. The CDR3 region has the DNA TGCGCCAGCAGCTTGGGGGGCAGGCGTGATGAAAAACTGTTTTTT.

Only a few counts were recorded for this clonotype. The V and J genes are TRBV28 and TRBJ1-4, with D possibly being TRBD1 (6 bases). The V end lost 3 bases, the J end lost 0 bases, and 8 bases lay between the germline ends. Germline values: CDR1 MDHEN, CDR2 SYDVKM. The CDR3 sequence is 15 residues long. The CDR3 loop is CASSFRGATNEKLFF. The CDR3 coding sequence is TGTGCCAGCAGTTTTAGGGGGGCAACTAATGAAAAACTGTTTTTT.

The chain uses TRBV4-1 and TRBJ1-2; D uncertain. The germline gives CDR1 MGHRA, CDR2 YSYEKL. The CDR3 is made up of 17 amino acids. With 3 bases removed from V and 4 bases from J, the gap between germline ends came to 21 bases. The CDR3, as DNA: TGCGCCAGCAGCCAGGACCGAATGGGGTCCCGTTCCTATGGCTACACCTTC. Protein product: CASSQDRMGSRSYGYTF.

The J gene is TRBJ2-2, the V gene TRBV12-3 or TRBV12-4, with D unresolved. V lost 3 bases and J 2 bases, leaving 7 bases between the germline ends. This CDR3 is built from 14 residues. The CDR3 loop reads CASSFSRNTGELFF. DNA of the CDR3: TGTGCCAGCAGTTTTTCCAGAAACACCGGGGAGCTGTTTTTT.

The chain carries TRBV30 and TRBJ1-6; 10 positions match TRBD1. The CDR3 has 14 residues. Germline trimming cut 3 bases from V and 9 bases from J; bases unmatched to any gene: 5. CDR1 and CDR2 from the germline V gene are GTSNPN and SVGIG (reference sequence). The CDR3, as DNA: TGTGCCTGGAGGCAGACAGGGGGCGTTTCACCCCTCCACTTT. Amino acids: CAWRQTGGVSPLHF.

V gene TRBV7-9 combines with J gene TRBJ1-3; 12 bases are a match to TRBD1. The J segment lost 0 bases and the V segment lost 5 bases, leaving 5 bases of the junction unmatched. CDR3 length: 17 amino acids. CDR1 SEHNR and CDR2 FQNEAQ come from the germline V gene (reference sequence). For the CDR3, the DNA is TGTGCCAGCAGCGGGGACAGGGGGCAACCCTCTGGAAACACCATATATTTT. Amino acid sequence: CASSGDRGQPSGNTIYF. The full variable domain, in which reference TRBV7-9 and TRBJ1-3 provide the parts outside the CDR3, is DTGVSQNPRHKITKRGQNVTFRCDPISEHNRLYWYRQTLGQGPEFLTYFQNEAQLEKSRLLSDRFSAERPKGSFSTLEIQRTEQGDSAMYLCASSGDRGQPSGNTIYFGEGSWLTVV.

This clonotype has ten or more counts. The chain joins TRBV3-1 to TRBJ2-3; TRBD2 is a possible D gene (5 bases). The germline gives CDR1 LGHDT, CDR2 YNNKEL (reference sequence). Trimming took 4 bases from V and 6 from J, leaving 14 bases between them. This CDR3 contains 14 residues. The DNA of the CDR3 is TGTGCCAGCAGCCCAACCACAGCGGCGGATACGCAGTATTTT. Translation gives CASSPTTAADTQYF.

At least ten counts were recorded for this clonotype. The chain is built from TRBV7-3 and TRBJ2-7, with 10 bases identical to TRBD1. The CDR3 loop spans 15 amino acids. V was pared by 3 bases and J by 1 base, with 3 bases of the junction left unmatched. Germline V gene lookup returns CDR1 SGHTA and CDR2 FQGTGA. This chain's CDR3 is CASSLGQGTSYEQYF. The CDR3, as DNA: TGTGCCAGCAGCTTGGGACAGGGGACATCCTACGAGCAGTACTTC.

This clonotype was counted between two and nine times. The chain carries TRBV3-1 and TRBJ1-1, with D possibly being TRBD1 (6 bases). Germline CDR1 and CDR2: LGHDT and YNNKEL (reference sequence). The CDR3 is made up of 16 amino acids. Trimming took off 6 bases at V and 4 bases at J, with 21 bases between the two ends. This chain's CDR3 is CASRVGGGRFGTEAFF. The CDR3 nucleotides are TGTGCCAGCAGAGTGGGGGGCGGCCGTTTCGGCACTGAAGCTTTCTTT.

Regarding this clonotype: A read error is possible here, since a much larger clone lies one base away. The chain couples TRBV2 to TRBJ2-1; 8 bases are a match to TRBD2. The CDR3 covers 14 residues. Germline CDR1 reads SNHLY; CDR2 reads FYNNEI. V shed 7 bases and J 8 bases; nucleotides not matched to a gene: 10. Written as DNA, the CDR3 is TGTGCCAGCACTCACCGGGTTAGCGGGGATGAGCAGTTCTTC. This encodes CASTHRVSGDEQFF. Complete variable domain (other parts from reference TRBV2 and TRBJ2-1): EPEVTQTPSHQVTQMGQEVILRCVPISNHLYFYWYRQILGQKVEFLVSFYNNEISEKSEIFDDQFSVERPDGSNFTLKIRSTKLEDSAMYFCASTHRVSGDEQFFGPGTRLTVL.

This clonotype was recorded at least ten times. J is TRBJ2-5 and V is TRBV2; tentative D call: TRBD1 (5 bases). The CDR3 contains 13 residues. The V gene's germline CDR1 is SNHLY and CDR2 FYNNEI. V lost 6 bases and J 4 bases, leaving 12 bases between the germline ends. CDR3 amino acids: CASRPLGVETQYF. DNA for the CDR3: TGTGCCAGCAGGCCCCTAGGGGTAGAGACCCAGTACTTC.

This clonotype was picked up many times. This chain connects TRBV7-2 to TRBJ2-2; 10 nucleotides line up with TRBD1. Trimming removed 5 bases from V and 4 bases from J; junction bases left unmatched: 7. CDR3 length: 16 amino acids. Per the germline V gene, CDR1 is SGHTA and CDR2 is FQGNSA. CDR3 sequence: CASSRSGTGATGELFF. Written as DNA, the CDR3 is TGTGCCAGCAGCCGCTCAGGGACAGGGGCCACCGGGGAGCTGTTTTTT.

This clonotype was counted between two and nine times. The chain's CDR3 is CASSITIDQETQYF. CDR3 in DNA: TGTGCCAGTAGTATAACTATAGACCAAGAGACCCAGTACTTC. The genes are TRBV19 and TRBJ2-5; D uncertain. V was clipped by 2 bases and J by 0 bases, with 7 bases between them. The CDR3 contains 14 residues. Germline CDR1 is LNHDA and CDR2 is SQIVND (reference sequence). Supplemented by reference TRBV19 and TRBJ2-5, the full variable domain reads DGGITQSPKYLFRKEGQNVTLSCEQNLNHDAMYWYRQDPGQGLRLIYYSQIVNDFQKGDIAEGYSVSREKKESFPLTVTSAQKNPTAFYLCASSITIDQETQYFGPGTRLLVL.

A remark on this clonotype: This may be a read error, as it is one base from a much larger clone. This rearrangement joins TRBV28 to TRBJ1-6, with D possibly being TRBD1 (5 bases). The CDR3 covers 14 residues. Germline V gene lookup returns CDR1 MDHEN and CDR2 SYDVKM. In DNA form, the CDR3 reads TGTGCCGGCAGTTTAAGCCAGGGCTATTCACCCCTCCACTTT. Translating it yields CAGSLSQGYSPLHF.

This clonotype was observed at least ten times. This sequence joins TRBV6-1 and TRBJ1-3, with D unresolved. CDR1 and CDR2 from the germline V gene are MNHNS and SASEGT. This CDR3 comprises 16 residues. V lost 5 bases and J 0 bases, leaving 14 bases between the germline ends. The CDR3 region has the DNA TGTGCCAGCAGTTACCATGGCAGCGCCTCTGGAAACACCATATATTTT. Translating it yields CASSYHGSASGNTIYF.

This clonotype was picked up many times. This chain uses TRBV5-1 with TRBJ2-1; D unresolved. CDR1 SGHRS and CDR2 YFSETQ come from the germline V gene. V lost 4 bases and J lost 5, with 13 bases in between. This CDR3 has 14 residues. CDR3: CASSPYRTDNEQFF. CDR3 bases: TGCGCCAGCAGCCCATACCGGACCGACAATGAGCAGTTCTTC.

This clonotype has a count of ten or more. V is TRBV18 and J is TRBJ1-3; no definite D call. The CDR3 spans 15 residues. V lost 1 base, J lost 0 bases, and 7 bases lay in between. The germline CDR1 and CDR2 sequences are KGHSH and LQKENI. CDR3: CASSPRTFSGNTIYF. The CDR3 coding sequence is TGTGCCAGCTCACCACGTACATTCTCTGGAAACACCATATATTTT.

The CDR3 is CSARDLAGGTLAGNEQFF. In DNA, the CDR3 is TGCAGTGCTAGAGACCTAGCGGGAGGAACGTTGGCGGGCAATGAGCAGTTCTTC. This chain uses TRBV20-1 with TRBJ2-1, with 11 bases lining up with TRBD2. The CDR3 sequence is 18 residues long. The trim removed 0 bases at V and 6 bases at J, leaving 13 bases unmatched. Germline V gene data show CDR1 as DFQATT and CDR2 as SNEGSKA (reference sequence).

The table lists this clonotype with many counts. This chain joins TRBV7-9 and TRBJ2-2, with D hard to call. The CDR3 has 16 amino acids. V was cut by 1 base and J by 0 bases, with 9 bases left in between. Germline lookup yields CDR1 SEHNR and CDR2 FQNEAQ (reference sequence). CDR3 sequence reads: CASSLVPGSNTGELFF. The CDR3 bases are TGTGCCAGCAGCTTAGTCCCTGGTTCGAACACCGGGGAGCTGTTTTTT.

This clonotype was observed a few times. The chain is built from TRBV15 and TRBJ2-6; TRBD2 aligns across 8 bases. Germline values: CDR1 LNHNV, CDR2 YYDKDF (reference sequence). The CDR3 is made up of 17 amino acids. V shed 3 bases and J 4 bases; nucleotides not matched to a gene: 8. The CDR3 spells CATSRRAGGGGANVLTF. In DNA form, the CDR3 reads TGTGCCACCAGCAGGAGGGCGGGAGGAGGAGGGGCCAACGTCCTGACTTTC.

The sample holds many counts of this clonotype. This chain joins TRBV29-1 and TRBJ2-7; TRBD2 aligns across 7 bases. The germline CDR1 and CDR2 sequences are SQVTM and ANQGSEA. Trimming took 2 bases from V and 3 from J; bases not matched to a gene: 7. The CDR3 is 14 residues long. DNA of the CDR3: TGCAGCGTTGAAATGGTTGGGAGGGACTACGAGCAGTACTTC. This encodes CSVEMVGRDYEQYF.

This clonotype came up many times. The rearrangement links TRBV28 to TRBJ2-3; D remains unclear. The CDR3 spans 16 residues. The V end was cut by 6 bases, the J end by 0 bases, with 16 bases between. CDR1 and CDR2 from the germline V gene are MDHEN and SYDVKM. The DNA for the CDR3 is TGTGCCAGCAGGCCACGGCGAAAAACTAGCACAGATACGCAGTATTTT. Its translation: CASRPRRKTSTDTQYF.

This clonotype was picked up a small number of times. The V gene is TRBV5-4, the J gene TRBJ2-1; D is perhaps TRBD2 (6 bases). Germline V gives CDR1 SGHNT, CDR2 YYREEE (reference sequence). The CDR3 has 16 residues. Trimming took 4 bases from V and 3 from J, leaving 17 bases between them. In nucleotides, the CDR3 is TGTGCCAGCAGCCTCGGGGGTGGGGGGTTCTACAATGAGCAGTTCTTC. Translating gives CASSLGGGGFYNEQFF. The variable domain in full, completed from reference TRBV5-4 and TRBJ2-1, reads ETGVTQSPTHLIKTRGQQVTLRCSSQSGHNTVSWYQQALGQGPQFIFQYYREEENGRGNFPPRFSGLQFPNYSSELNVNALELDDSALYLCASSLGGGGFYNEQFFGPGTRLTVL.

This clonotype was detected only a few times. J is TRBJ2-1 and V is TRBV6-1, with D possibly being TRBD2 (5 bases). V lost 5 bases, J lost 0 bases, and 8 bases lay in between. In germline, CDR1 is MNHNS, CDR2 SASEGT. The CDR3 runs 14 residues. CDR3 sequence reads: CASSLRDSYNEQFF. The CDR3 DNA follows: TGTGCCAGCAGTCTACGGGACTCCTACAATGAGCAGTTCTTC.

The V gene is TRBV20-1, the J gene TRBJ2-7; the match to TRBD2 covers 9 bases. The CDR3 totals 12 residues. Trimming removed 7 bases from V and 6 bases from J; junction bases left unmatched: 7. In germline, CDR1 is DFQATT, CDR2 SNEGSKA (reference sequence). The CDR3, as DNA: TGCAGTGTCTCGGGACTAGCCCGCGAGCAGTACTTC. Encoded protein: CSVSGLAREQYF.

This clonotype has ten or more counts. The chain carries TRBV28 and TRBJ2-2; TRBD1 or TRBD2 may be the D gene (5 bases each). Per the germline V gene, CDR1 is MDHEN and CDR2 is SYDVKM. CDR3 length: 11 residues. V lost 5 bases and J lost 11, with 9 bases in between. The CDR3 sequence: CASSTGHELFF. The CDR3 coding sequence is TGTGCCAGCAGTACGGGGCACGAGCTGTTTTTT.

In its sample, this clonotype was seen a few times. This clone may be a read error of a much larger clone one base away. The chain is built from TRBV20-1 and TRBJ2-3, with 13 bases aligning to TRBD2. The CDR3 has 15 residues. In germline, CDR1 is DFQATT, CDR2 SNEGSKA (reference sequence). The CDR3 nucleotides read TGCGGTGCAAGAAGACTAGCGGGAGGAAAAGGTGGGCAGTATTTT. Translating gives CGARRLAGGKGGQYF.

There are many counts of this clonotype. This chain joins TRBV30 and TRBJ1-6; the match to TRBD1 covers 8 bases. The CDR3 loop spans 13 amino acids. The junction had 8 bases not matched to a gene; V was cut back by 6 bases and J by 10 bases. CDR1 and CDR2 from the germline V gene are GTSNPN and SVGIG (reference sequence). As DNA, the CDR3 is TGTGCCTGCCGCGGACAGGGATTGTCACCCCTCCACTTT. Its translation is CACRGQGLSPLHF.